These T cell receptor beta chains were read from a single sample in a study of blood T cell repertoires in COVID-19. Assay used: immunoSEQ multiplex PCR; TCRdb lists only in-frame clones, some missing. Counted here are about 190,000 clones, more than 75% occurring once; the ten biggest clones make up 4% to 5.5%. The specimen was peripheral blood. These receptors were obtained from a human donor in a cohort sampled during active COVID-19. Both conserved end residues are trimmed from each CDR3. The listing skips clone size in some rows; elsewhere it reads once, few, many or a size class.

j_call,clone_size,v_call,cdr3_aa
TRBJ2-5,.,TRBV19,ASSPGTGGTQY
TRBJ2-1,.,TRBV6-5,ASSYITGEQF
TRBJ2-4,.,TRBV29-1,SAASGLAKNIQY
TRBJ2-1,.,TRBV27,ASSLGGDLERYNEQF
TRBJ2-7,.,TRBV18,ASSPLTRGASEQY
TRBJ1-6,.,TRBV5-1,ASSFDTDRHNSPLH
TRBJ2-3,.,TRBV6-2/TRBV6-3,ASSPSRGGTDTQY
TRBJ2-3,.,TRBV5-1,ASSSDRVQDTQY
TRBJ2-7,once,TRBV5-4,ASSFTGGVREQY
TRBJ2-7,once,TRBV27,ASSQRDTTTYEQY
TRBJ1-5,.,TRBV7-2,ASSNQGSNQPQH
TRBJ1-4,.,TRBV6-1,ASSEVWRNEKLF
TRBJ1-5,.,TRBV19,ASSYAGSQPQH
TRBJ2-5,.,TRBV5-4,ASSKGLAETQY
TRBJ2-6,.,TRBV6-2/TRBV6-3,ASSPGQRYSGANVLT
TRBJ2-7,.,TRBV5-6,ASSFGTEYEQY
TRBJ1-5,.,TRBV6-2/TRBV6-3,ASSSLGDNQPQH
TRBJ2-7,.,TRBV24-1,ATSDLTGVYEQY
TRBJ1-3,few,TRBV2,ASTREQGNTIY
TRBJ1-6,.,TRBV6-5,ASSYEDSYNSPLH
TRBJ1-3,once,TRBV28,ASSLSIGVSGNTIY
TRBJ2-2,.,TRBV27,ASSLKTGVNTGELF
TRBJ2-1,.,TRBV28,ASTLQGSYNEQF
TRBJ1-3,.,TRBV6-5,ASTISTGWNTIY
TRBJ2-6,.,TRBV7-2,ASSKGQPISGANVLT
TRBJ1-2,.,TRBV14,ASSLGTVYSLQGYT
TRBJ2-7,.,TRBV2,ASSELTGLTYEQY
TRBJ2-4,.,TRBV7-2,ASSRDSNIQY
TRBJ2-1,.,TRBV21-1,ASSGTSGWYVNEQF
TRBJ2-7,.,TRBV10-3,AISESIAVGYEQY
TRBJ2-3,.,TRBV7-2,ASSLSGAGTDTQY
TRBJ2-3,.,TRBV15,ATSRVSLAGGPVDTQY
TRBJ1-5,.,TRBV5-4,ASSFEGAGQPQH
TRBJ2-5,.,TRBV6-6,ASSDRGPETQY
TRBJ1-5,.,TRBV6-2/TRBV6-3,ASSYSTSAGGFSQPQH
TRBJ2-2,.,TRBV7-2,ASSLDAGQTGELF
TRBJ2-1,.,TRBV14,ASSLGLAGINEQF
TRBJ2-1,.,TRBV7-2,ASRKTGGEQF
TRBJ2-2,.,TRBV20-1,SAQITGELF
TRBJ1-6,.,TRBV3-1/TRBV3-2,ASRQGSYNSPLH
TRBJ2-2,.,TRBV9,ASSERPGTSGRAYTGELF
TRBJ2-1,.,TRBV19,ASQYGTGDNEQF
TRBJ2-7,once,TRBV28,ASSLLAGPWEQY
TRBJ1-2,once,TRBV19,ASSIEWENYGYT
TRBJ2-6,once,TRBV4-1,ASSQERSSGANVLT
TRBJ2-1,.,TRBV9,ASSVDIDEQF